The clone carrying this TCR beta chain was recorded a few times. The antigen remains undetermined. The method was immunoSEQ multiplex PCR; TCRdb's version includes in-frame clones alone and lacks a portion of them. The sample shows 86,000 or so clones, 88% of them seen only once. This specimen belongs to a study of T cell responses to AZD1222 COVID-19 vaccine. The CDR3 contains 13 residues. The germline V gene encodes CDR1 KGHSH and CDR2 LQKENI. J gave up 4 bases and V 3 bases, and 0 bases lay outside the gene matches. Study outcomes and limitations: Among those given AZD1222, only six were seropositive at baseline. Once two AZD1222 doses were given, Spike-specific TCR breadth and depth went up. A mostly white British donor set with more females was recruited, and clonal diversity was possibly underestimated. Regions left unmutated in variants are reportedly the target of nearly half of spike-specific TCRs.

V gene TRBV18 combines with J gene TRBJ1-5; 7 bases match TRBD1. This sequence was found in an adult who received the AZD1222 COVID-19 vaccine. Sample: peripheral blood, taken 28 days after the second AZD1222 dose. Here the CDR3 reads CASSPGQNQPQHF. DNA of the CDR3: TGTGCCAGCTCACCGGGACAGAATCAGCCCCAGCATTTT. Together with reference TRBV18 and TRBJ1-5, the CDR3 gives the full variable domain: NAGVMQNPRHLVRRRGQEARLRCSPMKGHSHVYWYRQLPEEGLKFMVYLQKENIIDESGMPKERFSAEFPKEGPSILRIQQVVRGDSAAYFCASSPGQNQPQHFGDGTRLSIL.